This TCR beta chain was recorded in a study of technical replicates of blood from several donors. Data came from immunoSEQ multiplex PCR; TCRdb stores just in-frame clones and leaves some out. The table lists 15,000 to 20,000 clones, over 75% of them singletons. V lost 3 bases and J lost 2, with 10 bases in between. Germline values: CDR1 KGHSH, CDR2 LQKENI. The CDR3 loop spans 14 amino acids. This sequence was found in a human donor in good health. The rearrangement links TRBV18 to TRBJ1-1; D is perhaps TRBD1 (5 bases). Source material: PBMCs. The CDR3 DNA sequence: TGTGCCAGCTCACCCCTGACAGAAAACACTGAAGCTTTCTTT. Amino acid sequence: CASSPLTENTEAFF. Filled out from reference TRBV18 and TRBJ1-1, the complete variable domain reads NAGVMQNPRHLVRRRGQEARLRCSPMKGHSHVYWYRQLPEEGLKFMVYLQKENIIDESGMPKERFSAEFPKEGPSILRIQQVVRGDSAAYFCASSPLTENTEAFFGQGTRLTVV.